The source of this TCR beta chain is a study of post-analysis software for immune sequencing data. Study-level background: Included courses were relapsing-remitting and secondary progressive multiple sclerosis; progressive-relapsing multiple sclerosis was also included.

Study-level points and caveats: In patients, about 5 TRBV segments were more frequent than in controls, with TRBV5-6, TRBV5-1 and TRBV20-1 among them.

The germline CDR1 and CDR2 sequences are SGHRS and YFSETQ. V lost 4 bases to trimming and J lost 3 bases; unmatched junction nucleotides: 2. The CDR3 sequence is 13 residues long. This clonotype appeared a few times. Its antigen is still unknown. Researchers reported that TCR beta cDNA libraries carried unique molecular identifiers. Each batch of 1 to 10 million T cells produced roughly 0.5 million cDNA molecules. One entry per CDR3 protein, called by TCRdb with MiXCR from the PCR reads. Found here are approximately 400,000 distinct CDR3 sequences, approximately 33% of them singletons; the top ten hold roughly an eighth.

The gene calls are TRBV5-1 and TRBJ2-5; 8 positions match TRBD1. The receptor was isolated from a girl between 10 and 17 years old with multiple sclerosis. Sequencing used blood. The CDR3 region is CASSLQGEETQYF. The CDR3 bases are TGCGCCAGCAGCCTACAGGGGGAAGAGACCCAGTACTTC.